The source of this T cell receptor (beta chain) is a study of blood T cells in healthy people across ages. Findings and caveats of the study: Measured against age, TCR beta diversity per million T cells decreased in a roughly linear manner.

As to this clonotype: The target antigen is unknown.

The CDR3 length is 14 residues. Germline trimming cut 5 bases from V and 8 bases from J; bases unmatched to any gene: 7. Germline V gives CDR1 MNHEY, CDR2 SVGAGI. Alongside a J-beta primer mix, a sample-barcoded 5' primer served in a second PCR lasting roughly 6 to 11 cycles. TCRdb reanalysed the 5' RACE reads using MiXCR and keeps one entry per CDR3 protein. The sample carries roughly 2 million distinct CDR3 sequences, about 50% recorded once. The receptor comes from a middle-aged woman in good health. The specimen sequenced was blood. The chain recombines TRBV6-5 with TRBJ2-4, with 9 nucleotides matching TRBD1. The DNA of the CDR3 is TGTGCCAGCAGTCCCCGGACAGGGGAGGACATTCAGTACTTC. This translates into CASSPRTGEDIQYF.